This TCR beta chain was captured by sequencing in a study of T cell repertoires in cytomegalovirus infection. Study context: Recently identified HLA-C-restricted CMV epitopes were used, and well-studied HLA-B-restricted CMV epitopes were used as well.

This CDR3 is built from 17 residues. J was trimmed by 0 bases and V by 5 bases; bases with no gene match: 10. Germline V CDR1 and CDR2: SGHTA, FQGNSA. TCRdb independently ran MiXCR on the reads; one entry per CDR3 protein. The sample consists of about 500,000 distinct CDR3 sequences, 30% to 40% of them appearing once. The table lists this clonotype with many counts. Its target is not known. Study results and limitations: Clonotype analysis showed dominance of the ex vivo response by HLA-C-restricted CMV-specific TCR beta clonotypes. Of the TCR beta families, the public ones yielded a cumulative frequency that identified carriers of CMV plus the relevant HLA.

This sample comprised cultured PBMCs, obtained from culture after CMV antigen stimulation. The chain is built from TRBV7-2 and TRBJ2-5; 9 bases fit TRBD2. The sequence was obtained from a human donor in good health (CMV status not recorded). Some clones in this sample may be carry-over from other donors' samples. The CDR3 is CASSITSTSGYQETQYF. The CDR3 DNA sequence: TGTGCCAGCAGCATTACCTCCACTAGCGGGTACCAAGAGACCCAGTACTTC.